Listed below are T cell receptor beta chains from one sample, sequenced in a study of T cell responses to AZD1222 COVID-19 vaccine. Clones were read by immunoSEQ multiplex PCR, and TCRdb kept only the in-frame ones, dropping some. The sample carries roughly 67,000 clones, about four fifths recorded once. Sample: peripheral blood, taken on day 0 of AZD1222 vaccination. The receptor source for this set is an adult in good health. Both conserved end residues are part of each CDR3. D genes are given only for firm matches. A clone size is listed for some rows: how often the clone was seen (once, few, many), or a class if it is expanded.

d_gene	abundance	v_gene	j_gene	CDR3nt	CDR3aa
NA	once	TRBV9	TRBJ1-2	TGTGCCAGCGGCGTAGGGTTGGGGGGAAGTAACTATGGCTACACCTTC	CASGVGLGGSNYGYTF
TRBD1	NA	TRBV5-1	TRBJ1-5	TGCGCCAGCAGCTGGGACAGAAATCAGCCCCAGCATTTT	CASSWDRNQPQHF
NA	NA	TRBV27	TRBJ2-4	TGTGCCAGCAGTTTTCTAGGGGGCGGGGACATTCAGTACTTC	CASSFLGGGDIQYF
TRBD2	NA	TRBV7-8	TRBJ2-7	TGTGCCAGCAGCCTAGGACTAGCGGGGGTGTCTTTCTCCTACGAGCAGTACTTC	CASSLGLAGVSFSYEQYF
TRBD1	NA	TRBV4-3	TRBJ2-7	TGCGCCAGCAGTCCGGCAACAGGGGGCTCTTACGAGCAGTACTTC	CASSPATGGSYEQYF
NA	NA	TRBV30	TRBJ2-1	TGTGCCTGGAGTGTACTCAGGGTACATGAGCAGTTCTTC	CAWSVLRVHEQFF
NA	NA	TRBV13	TRBJ2-3	TGTGCCAGCAGCCCAATAGCCAATTGGGGCACAGATACGCAGTATTTT	CASSPIANWGTDTQYF
NA	NA	TRBV28	TRBJ2-2	TGTGCCAGCAGTTTATGGACACGCAGGGGGCTGTTTTTT	CASSLWTRRGLFF
TRBD2	NA	TRBV7-8	TRBJ2-3	TGTGCCAGCAGCCAAAGACGGGGGGGCTTGACAGATACGCAGTATTTT	CASSQRRGGLTDTQYF
TRBD1	once	TRBV2	TRBJ1-5	TGTGCCAGTAATAACAGGGGGGGAGATCAGCCCCAGCATTTT	CASNNRGGDQPQHF